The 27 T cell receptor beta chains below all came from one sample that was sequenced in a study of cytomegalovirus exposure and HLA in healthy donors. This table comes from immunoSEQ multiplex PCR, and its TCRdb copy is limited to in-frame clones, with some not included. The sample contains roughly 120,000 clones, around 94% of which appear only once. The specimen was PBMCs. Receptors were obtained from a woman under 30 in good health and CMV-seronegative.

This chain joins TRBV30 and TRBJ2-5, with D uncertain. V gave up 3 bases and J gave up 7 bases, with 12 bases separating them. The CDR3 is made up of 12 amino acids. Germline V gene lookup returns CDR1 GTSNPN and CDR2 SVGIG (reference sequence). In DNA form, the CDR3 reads TGTGCCTGGAGAAGGAGCTTGGGGACCCAGTACTTC. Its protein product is CAWRRSLGTQYF.

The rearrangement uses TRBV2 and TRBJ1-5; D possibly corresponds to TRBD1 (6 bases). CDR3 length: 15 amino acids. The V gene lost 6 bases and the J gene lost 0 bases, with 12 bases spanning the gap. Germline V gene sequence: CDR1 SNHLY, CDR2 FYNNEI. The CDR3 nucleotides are TGTGCCAGCAGCCTAGACAGGAATAGCAATCAGCCCCAGCATTTT. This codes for CASSLDRNSNQPQHF.

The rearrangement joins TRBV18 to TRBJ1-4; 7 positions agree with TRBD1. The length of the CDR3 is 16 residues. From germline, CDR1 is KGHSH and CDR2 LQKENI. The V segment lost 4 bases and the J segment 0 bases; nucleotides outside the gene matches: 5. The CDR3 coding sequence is TGTGCCAGCTCACTACAGGGGACTCCAACTAATGAAAAACTGTTTTTT. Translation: CASSLQGTPTNEKLFF.

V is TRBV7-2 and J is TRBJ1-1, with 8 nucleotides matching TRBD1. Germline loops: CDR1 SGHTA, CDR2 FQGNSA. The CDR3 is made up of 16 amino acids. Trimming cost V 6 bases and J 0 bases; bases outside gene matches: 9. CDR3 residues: CASRSLDRAMNTEAFF. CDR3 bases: TGTGCCAGCAGGTCCCTGGACAGGGCTATGAACACTGAAGCTTTCTTT.

The CDR3 is CASSPTNHRGGDQPQHF. The CDR3 DNA sequence: TGTGCCAGTAGTCCAACGAACCACAGGGGTGGCGATCAGCCCCAGCATTTT. This rearrangement joins TRBV19 to TRBJ1-5; 7 bases map to TRBD1. Germline V CDR1 and CDR2: LNHDA, SQIVND (reference sequence). V was clipped by 5 bases and J by 5 bases; unmatched bases: 15. The CDR3 runs 17 residues.

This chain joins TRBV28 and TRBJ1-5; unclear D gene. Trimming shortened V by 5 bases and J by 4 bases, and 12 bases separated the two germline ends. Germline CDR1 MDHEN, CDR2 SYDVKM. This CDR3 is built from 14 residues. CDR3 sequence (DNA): TGTGCCAGCAGTACCCCCGGTGCGAATCAGCCCCAGCATTTT. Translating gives CASSTPGANQPQHF.

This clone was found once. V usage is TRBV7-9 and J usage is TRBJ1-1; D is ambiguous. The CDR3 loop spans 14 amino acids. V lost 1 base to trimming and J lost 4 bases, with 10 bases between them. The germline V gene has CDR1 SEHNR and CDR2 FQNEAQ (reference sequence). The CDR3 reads CASSLGQPGTEAFF. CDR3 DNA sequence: TGTGCCAGCAGCTTAGGTCAACCGGGCACTGAAGCTTTCTTT.

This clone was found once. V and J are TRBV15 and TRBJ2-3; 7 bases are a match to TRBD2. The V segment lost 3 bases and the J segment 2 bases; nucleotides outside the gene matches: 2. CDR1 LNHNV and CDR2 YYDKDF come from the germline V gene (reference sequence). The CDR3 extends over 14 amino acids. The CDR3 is CATSSGGYTDTQYF. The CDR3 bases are TGTGCCACCAGCAGCGGGGGGTACACAGATACGCAGTATTTT. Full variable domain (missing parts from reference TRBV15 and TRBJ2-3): DAMVIQNPRYQVTQFGKPVTLSCSQTLNHNVMYWYQQKSSQAPKLLFHYYDKDFNNEADTPDNFQSRRPNTSFCFLDIRSPGLGDTAMYLCATSSGGYTDTQYFGPGTRLTVL.

The CDR3 DNA follows: TGTGCCAGCAGTTACCCCTGGGGCGGGGCCAACGTCCTGACTTTC. Its protein product is CASSYPWGGANVLTF. The V call is TRBV6-6, the J call TRBJ2-6; maybe TRBD1 (5 bases). There are 15 residues in the CDR3. Deletions cut 2 bases from V and 4 bases from J, with 9 bases between. The germline gives CDR1 MNHNY, CDR2 SVGAGI (reference sequence).

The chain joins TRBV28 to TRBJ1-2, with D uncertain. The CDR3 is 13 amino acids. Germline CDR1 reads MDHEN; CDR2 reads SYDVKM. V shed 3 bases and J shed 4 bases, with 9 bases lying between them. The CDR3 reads CASSLNAGYGYTF. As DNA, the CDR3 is TGTGCCAGCAGTTTGAACGCCGGCTATGGCTACACCTTC.

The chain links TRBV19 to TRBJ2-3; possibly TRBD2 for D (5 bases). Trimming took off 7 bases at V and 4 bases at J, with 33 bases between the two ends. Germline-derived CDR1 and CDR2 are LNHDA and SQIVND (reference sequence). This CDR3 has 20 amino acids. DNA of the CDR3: TGTGCCAGTACGCCGGCGCGACTTTGGTCCCCACGGGGAAGGTCAGATACGCAGTATTTT. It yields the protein CASTPARLWSPRGRSDTQYF.

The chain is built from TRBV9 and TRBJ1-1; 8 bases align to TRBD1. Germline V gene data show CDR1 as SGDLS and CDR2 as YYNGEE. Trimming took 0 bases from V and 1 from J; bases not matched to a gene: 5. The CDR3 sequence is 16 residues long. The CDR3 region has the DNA TGTGCCAGCAGCGTAGACCCCGACAGGGGGAACACTGAAGCTTTCTTT. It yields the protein CASSVDPDRGNTEAFF.

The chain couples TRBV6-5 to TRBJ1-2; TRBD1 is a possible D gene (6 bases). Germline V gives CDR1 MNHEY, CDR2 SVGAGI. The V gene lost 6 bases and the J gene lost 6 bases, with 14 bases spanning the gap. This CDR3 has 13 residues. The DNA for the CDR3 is TGTGCCAGCAGCCCTACAGGGTTCGATGGCTACACCTTC. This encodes CASSPTGFDGYTF.

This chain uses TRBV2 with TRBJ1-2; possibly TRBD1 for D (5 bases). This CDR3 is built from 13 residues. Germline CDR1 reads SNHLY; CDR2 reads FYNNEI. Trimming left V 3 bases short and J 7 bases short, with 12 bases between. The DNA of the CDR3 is TGTGCCAGCAGTGAGACAGCAGTAGCTGGCTACACCTTC. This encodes CASSETAVAGYTF.

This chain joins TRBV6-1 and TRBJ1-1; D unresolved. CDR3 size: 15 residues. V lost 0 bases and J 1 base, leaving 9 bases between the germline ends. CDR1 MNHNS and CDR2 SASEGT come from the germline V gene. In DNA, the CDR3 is TGTGCCAGCAGTGAAGCGTTCTCTTGGAACACTGAAGCTTTCTTT. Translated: CASSEAFSWNTEAFF.

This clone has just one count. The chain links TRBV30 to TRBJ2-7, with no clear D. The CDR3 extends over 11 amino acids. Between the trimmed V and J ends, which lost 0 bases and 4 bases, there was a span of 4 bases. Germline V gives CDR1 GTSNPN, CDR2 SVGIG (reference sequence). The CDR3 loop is CAWSVRYEQYF. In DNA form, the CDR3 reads TGTGCCTGGAGTGTGAGGTACGAGCAGTACTTC. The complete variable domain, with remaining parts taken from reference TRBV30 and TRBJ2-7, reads SQTIHQWPATLVQPVGSPLSLECTVEGTSNPNLYWYRQAAGRGLQLLFYSVGIGQISSEVPQNLSASRPQDRQFILSSKKLLLSDSGFYLCAWSVRYEQYFGPGTRLTVT.

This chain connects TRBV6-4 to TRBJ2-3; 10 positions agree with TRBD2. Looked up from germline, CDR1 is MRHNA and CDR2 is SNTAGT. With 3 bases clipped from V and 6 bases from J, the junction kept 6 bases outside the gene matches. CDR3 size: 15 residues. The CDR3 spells CASSEAASGSDTQYF. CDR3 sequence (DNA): TGTGCCAGCAGTGAAGCCGCTAGCGGGAGTGATACGCAGTATTTT.

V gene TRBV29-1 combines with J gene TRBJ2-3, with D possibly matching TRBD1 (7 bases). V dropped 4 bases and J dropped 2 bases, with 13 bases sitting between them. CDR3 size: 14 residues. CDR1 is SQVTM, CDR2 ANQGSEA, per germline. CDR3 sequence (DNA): TGCAGCGTTGGGACAGGAGGGATCACAGATACGCAGTATTTT. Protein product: CSVGTGGITDTQYF.

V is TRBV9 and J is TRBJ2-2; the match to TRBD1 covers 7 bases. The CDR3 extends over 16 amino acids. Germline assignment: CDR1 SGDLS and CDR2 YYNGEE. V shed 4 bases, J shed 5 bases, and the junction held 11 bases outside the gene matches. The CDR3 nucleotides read TGTGCCAGCAGCCAAACCGGACAGGATGGGACCGGGGAGCTGTTTTTT. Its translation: CASSQTGQDGTGELFF. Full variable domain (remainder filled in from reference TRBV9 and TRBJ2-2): DSGVTQTPKHLITATGQRVTLRCSPRSGDLSVYWYQQSLDQGLQFLIQYYNGEERAKGNILERFSAQQFPDLHSELNLSSLELGDSALYFCASSQTGQDGTGELFFGEGSRLTVL.

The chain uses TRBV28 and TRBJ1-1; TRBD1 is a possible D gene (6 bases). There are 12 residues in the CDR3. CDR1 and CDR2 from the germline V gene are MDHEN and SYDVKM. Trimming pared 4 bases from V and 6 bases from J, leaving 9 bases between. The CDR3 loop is CASSSRTAEAFF. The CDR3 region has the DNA TGTGCCAGCAGTTCACGGACAGCTGAAGCTTTCTTT.

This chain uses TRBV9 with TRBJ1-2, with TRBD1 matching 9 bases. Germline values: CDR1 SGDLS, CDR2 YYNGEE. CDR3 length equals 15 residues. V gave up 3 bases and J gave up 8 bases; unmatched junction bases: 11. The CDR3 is CASSGQGVTFRGYTF. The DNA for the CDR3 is TGTGCCAGCAGCGGACAGGGGGTAACCTTTAGGGGCTACACCTTC.

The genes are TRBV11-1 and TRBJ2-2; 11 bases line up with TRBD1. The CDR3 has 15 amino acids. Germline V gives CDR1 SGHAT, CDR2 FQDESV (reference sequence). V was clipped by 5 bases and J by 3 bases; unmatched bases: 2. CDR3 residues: CASSEGQGDTGELFF. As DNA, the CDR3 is TGTGCCAGCAGCGAGGGACAGGGGGACACCGGGGAGCTGTTTTTT.

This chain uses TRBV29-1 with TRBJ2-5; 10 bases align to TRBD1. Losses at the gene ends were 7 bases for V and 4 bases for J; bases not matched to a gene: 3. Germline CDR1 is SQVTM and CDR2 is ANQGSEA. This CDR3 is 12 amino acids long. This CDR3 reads CSADRGRETQYF. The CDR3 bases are TGCAGCGCCGACAGGGGGCGAGAGACCCAGTACTTC.

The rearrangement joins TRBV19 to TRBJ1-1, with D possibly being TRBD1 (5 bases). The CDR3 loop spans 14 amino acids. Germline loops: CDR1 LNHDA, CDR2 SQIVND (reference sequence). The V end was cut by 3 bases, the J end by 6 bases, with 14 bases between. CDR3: CASSIDRQRPEAFF. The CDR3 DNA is TGTGCCAGTAGTATCGATCGACAGAGACCTGAAGCTTTCTTT.

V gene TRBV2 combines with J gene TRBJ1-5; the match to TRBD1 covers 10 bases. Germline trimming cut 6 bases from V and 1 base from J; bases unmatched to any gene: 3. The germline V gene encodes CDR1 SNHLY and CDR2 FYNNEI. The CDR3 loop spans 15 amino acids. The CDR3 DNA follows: TGTGCCAGCAGCAAGGACAGGGGGAGCAATCAGCCCCAGCATTTT. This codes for CASSKDRGSNQPQHF.

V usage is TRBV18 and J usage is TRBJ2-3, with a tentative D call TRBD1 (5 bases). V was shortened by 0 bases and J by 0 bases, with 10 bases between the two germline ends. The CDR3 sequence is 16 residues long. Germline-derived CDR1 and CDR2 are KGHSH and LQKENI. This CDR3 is CASSPPAQGSTDTQYF. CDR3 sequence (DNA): TGTGCCAGCTCACCACCGGCTCAGGGTAGCACAGATACGCAGTATTTT. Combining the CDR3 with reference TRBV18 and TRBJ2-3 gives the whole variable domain NAGVMQNPRHLVRRRGQEARLRCSPMKGHSHVYWYRQLPEEGLKFMVYLQKENIIDESGMPKERFSAEFPKEGPSILRIQQVVRGDSAAYFCASSPPAQGSTDTQYFGPGTRLTVL.

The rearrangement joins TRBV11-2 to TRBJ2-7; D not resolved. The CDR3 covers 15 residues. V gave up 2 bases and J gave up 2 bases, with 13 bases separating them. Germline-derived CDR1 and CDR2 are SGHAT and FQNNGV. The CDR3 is CASSLTGGHTYEQYF. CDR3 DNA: TGTGCCAGCAGCTTAACCGGTGGGCATACCTACGAGCAGTACTTC. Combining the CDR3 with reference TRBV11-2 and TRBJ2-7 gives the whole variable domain EAGVAQSPRYKIIEKRQSVAFWCNPISGHATLYWYQQILGQGPKLLIQFQNNGVVDDSQLPKDRFSAERLKGVDSTLKIQPAKLEDSAVYLCASSLTGGHTYEQYFGPGTRLTVT.